The TCR beta chain under discussion was sequenced for a study of CD8 T cells in ankylosing spondylitis. With V trimmed by 6 bases and J by 3 bases, 9 bases remained unmatched. This CDR3 is built from 16 residues. This clonotype was counted a few times. TCRdb re-called the 5' RACE reads with MiXCR, one entry per CDR3 protein. The table includes about 250,000 distinct CDR3 sequences, over 15% detected once. The clonotype comes from a male donor with ankylosing spondylitis or in good health (not recorded which). The sample comprised blood, either unsorted or a sorted T cell fraction (not recorded which). The J gene is TRBJ2-5, the V gene TRBV12-3 or TRBV12-4; 11 positions agree with TRBD2. As DNA, the CDR3 is TGTGCCAGCAGCTCACCGACTAGCGGGATTGAAGAGACCCAGTACTTC. Its translation: CASSSPTSGIEETQYF.